What follows describes a single T cell receptor beta chain. The table lists this clone with a count of one. Its antigen remains unidentified. Within one base of it there is no much larger clone, and no base qualities were kept. The sample belongs to a study of blood T cell repertoires in COVID-19 (dated by TCRdb to 2020 to 2021). Study-level background: Samples covering the acute and convalescent phases of COVID-19 were provided by collaborators in the United States, Italy and Spain. The material from the prospective study consisted of cDNA or gDNA derived from T cells, B-cell-depleted T cells, or PBMCs. The repertoires were released in a freely available public database meant as a resource for research on the immune response to SARS-CoV-2. Nearly every sample came with metadata listing a de-identified subject ID, COVID-19 status, age in years and sex. The dataset comprised deeply sampled blood TCRbeta repertoires from subjects exposed to, actively infected with, or recovered from COVID-19. The samples were drawn from the first 160 participants of the ongoing ImmuneRACE study and from over a thousand subjects provided by 6 global collaborators. HLA class I and class II types, where available, came from metadata supplied by the sample provider rather than from assay-based typing. Study-level results and caveats: Clinical and demographic metadata were provided uncurated, with the amount varying by source and participant.

TCRbeta CDR3 regions were amplified from genomic DNA by means of the immunoSEQ Assay, a bias-controlled multiplex PCR. The study's processing was this. Nucleated cell counts per sample were estimated from amplification of reference gene primers within the assay. To quantify the absolute abundance of each unique TCRbeta CDR3 rearrangement, sequence reads were collapsed and filtered. Productive Simpson clonality was computed per sample as the square root of Simpson's diversity index over productive rearrangements. The table was pulled from immuneACCESS by TCRdb, which kept in-frame rearrangements only. Such tables lose some clones; where checked, under half of the loss comes from unresolved V genes, and the rest has no known cause. The V and J calls and clone size are taken from that table; D and trimming were inferred from the DNA. The sample yields about 370,000 clones; roughly 90% were counted once. The top ten hold less than 3.5% of the sample.

CDR1 and CDR2, per the germline V gene (reference sequence), are SEHNR and FQNEAQ. Trimming leaves V shorter by 4 bases and J shorter by 1 base, with the junction holding 9 bases beyond the gene matches. Taken from cysteine to phenylalanine, the CDR3 has 18 residues. Left in the record is the CDR3 DNA by itself, 54 bases read in frame from the first base. One collaborating source in Seattle enrolled patients while the patients were actively infected and followed the patients over time throughout the course of disease. Collaborating institutions collected whole blood in K2EDTA tubes following their own protocols. For TCRbeta analysis, collaborators shipped samples as frozen whole blood, isolated PBMCs, or DNA extracted from either of those sample types.

The TCR sequence derives from a woman under 40 with COVID-19, enrolled during active disease. The chain links TRBV7-9 with TRBJ2-2; 10 bases in the junction line up with TRBD2. Specimen: peripheral blood. The DNA is TGTGCCAGCAGCTCTGAGCGGGGGGGCCTTTGGAACACCGGGGAGCTGTTTTTT. Its translation reads: CASSSERGGLWNTGELFF.